These T cell receptor beta chains were read from a single sample in a study of cytomegalovirus exposure and HLA in healthy donors. Profiling relied on immunoSEQ multiplex PCR, and the TCRdb table lists in-frame clones only, not all of them. The sample has approximately 200,000 clones, about 74% seen once. Material for sequencing was PBMCs. The receptors derive from a man aged 35-49 years in good health and CMV-seronegative. The conserved cysteine and the conserved F or W are not part of the CDR3 here.

J gene	V gene	CDR3 protein
TRBJ1-1	TRBV19	ASYRGGSADTEAF
TRBJ2-3	TRBV5-1	ASSLGAGAADTQY
TRBJ1-1	TRBV29-1	SVELRAMNTEAF
TRBJ1-1	TRBV19	ASSIDREGPRAF
TRBJ2-2	TRBV7-3	ASSSGLAGRKTGELF
TRBJ1-2	TRBV25-1	ASSLPGGPTDLYGYT
TRBJ2-4	TRBV18	ASSPALEIAKNIQY
TRBJ2-7	TRBV20-1	SARLGGEQY
TRBJ2-2	TRBV19	ASSNQGDTGELF
TRBJ2-2	TRBV4-3	ASSQDRVTNTGELF
TRBJ1-2	TRBV4-3	ASSQDAGNIYGYT
TRBJ2-4	TRBV18	ASSPLKNIQY
TRBJ1-3	TRBV28	ASSAGPGQRNTIY
TRBJ1-1	TRBV6-6	ASSPGNTEAF
-	TRBV10-3	ASQSSSYEQY
TRBJ2-7	TRBV9	ASSPRGGGLYEQY
TRBJ1-2	TRBV7-8	ASSLEGYGYT
TRBJ2-7	TRBV13	ASSLGLGPYEQY
TRBJ1-2	TRBV5-6	ASSLSLRGPYGYT
TRBJ1-2	TRBV6-5	ASTRDRGTGYT
TRBJ2-7	TRBV10-2	ASRNSGAPEQY
TRBJ1-1	TRBV4-1	ASSRFGDTEAF
TRBJ2-7	TRBV2	ASSYRARYEQY
TRBJ2-5	TRBV15	ATSRLAGGPETQY
TRBJ2-5	TRBV6-5	ASSYDILRETQY
TRBJ2-5	TRBV4-2	ASSAGGTQETQY
TRBJ2-7	TRBV4-3	ASSQAPTGLEQY
TRBJ1-3	TRBV18	ASSPLAGTGAGNTIY
TRBJ1-4	TRBV5-6	ASSPGGGAAEKLF
TRBJ2-3	TRBV7-2	ASSSEGSYTDTQY
TRBJ1-2	TRBV6-5	ASSRNPQGNYGYT
TRBJ1-5	TRBV15	ATGPPGSGQPQH
TRBJ1-4	TRBV25-1	ASSEGARANEKLF
TRBJ1-4	TRBV30	AWGGEKLF
TRBJ2-7	TRBV5-4	ASSREGLSHEQY
TRBJ2-2	TRBV29-1	SGAGGDTGELF
TRBJ1-5	TRBV6-1	ASTWEGDQPQH
TRBJ1-5	TRBV7-2	ASSLGQGFNQPQH
TRBJ1-5	TRBV6-5	ASSLTGVGGNQPQH
TRBJ1-1	TRBV6-1	ASSERGDGEAF
TRBJ2-5	TRBV27	ASRQGTVQETQY
TRBJ2-6	TRBV7-3	ASSFPSGANVLT
TRBJ1-5	TRBV4-1	ASSQVITGISNQPQH
TRBJ2-3	TRBV7-2	ASSLLREDTQY
TRBJ1-6	TRBV15	ATSRAPGGRDSPLH
TRBJ2-7	TRBV28	ASNGPTVSYEQY
TRBJ1-5	TRBV6-6	ASSYSTQEVNQPQH
TRBJ2-1	TRBV5-1	ASSLLEEKF
TRBJ1-5	TRBV18	ASSEGTGTQPQH
TRBJ1-5	TRBV5-1	ASSPDSHNQPQH
TRBJ1-2	TRBV5-6	ASSLVVGQVIGYT
TRBJ2-3	TRBV27	ASSLLGGQGGTDTQY
TRBJ1-2	TRBV7-2	ASSLGTGANYGYT
TRBJ1-2	TRBV7-9	ASTVPSYGYT
TRBJ2-5	TRBV2	ASRRNYRETQY
TRBJ2-7	TRBV7-2	ASNEDRGFSYEQY
TRBJ1-1	TRBV11-1	ASSFGGTEAF
TRBJ2-1	TRBV7-2	ASSFGSGRANEQF
TRBJ2-7	TRBV28	ASSLTGRAYEQY